Listed below are T cell receptor beta chains from one sample, sequenced in a study of blood T cell repertoires in COVID-19. Assay used: immunoSEQ multiplex PCR; TCRdb lists only in-frame clones, some missing. Of 85,000 to 130,000 clones listed, 84% are singletons. The specimen sequenced was peripheral blood. The receptor set was obtained from a man in his sixties with acute or convalescent COVID-19. CDR3s include the opening cysteine and the closing phenylalanine or tryptophan. Each record gives: clone size, V gene, J gene, D gene, CDR3 DNA, CDR3 protein. The D gene is left open where the match is weak. Clone size is given for some rows only: seen once, a few or many times, or a class if the clone is expanded.

once	TRBV18	TRBJ1-2	TRBD1	TGTGCCAGCTCACCATCCCTCGGAGGACAGGGTTCCTATGGCTACACCTTC	CASSPSLGGQGSYGYTF
-	TRBV6-5	TRBJ1-1	TRBD1	TGTGCCAGCAGGACAGGGTTGAACACTGAAGCTTTCTTT	CASRTGLNTEAFF
-	TRBV6-2/TRBV6-3	TRBJ2-1	TRBD1	TGTGCCAGCAGTTCGGGACAGGGTAGAAATGAGCAGTTCTTC	CASSSGQGRNEQFF
-	TRBV4-1	TRBJ2-7	-	TGCGCCAGCAGCCAAGATCAATCGGCGGGCGAGCAGTACTTC	CASSQDQSAGEQYF
once	TRBV4-1	TRBJ1-5	-	TGCGCCAGCAGCCAAGTTGACGGGGATCAGCCCCAGCATTTT	CASSQVDGDQPQHF
-	TRBV30	TRBJ1-5	TRBD1	TGTGCCTGGAGTGGGACAGGCGAGGCGCCCCAGCATTTT	CAWSGTGEAPQHF
-	TRBV10-3	TRBJ2-5	TRBD2	TGTGCCATCAGTGAGTCAATAGCGGGAGGAGGGGAGACCCAGTACTTC	CAISESIAGGGETQYF
few	TRBV9	TRBJ1-6	-	TGTGCCAGCAGCGGCCGGGCGGGGGCCTATAATTCACCCCTCCACTTT	CASSGRAGAYNSPLHF
-	TRBV5-1	TRBJ1-1	TRBD1	TGCGCCAGCAGCCCCGGACAGGGACGGGTAGCTTTCTTT	CASSPGQGRVAFF
-	TRBV4-2	TRBJ1-6	-	TGTGCCAGCAGCCAGGAAGGACAATTTAATTCACCCCTCCACTTT	CASSQEGQFNSPLHF
once	TRBV7-2	TRBJ1-3	-	TGTGCCAGCAGCTTAGGGCAGGGTGGTGGAAACACCATATATTTT	CASSLGQGGGNTIYF
-	TRBV19	TRBJ1-2	-	TGTGCCAGTAGTATTGGGTCAGAGGGCTATGGCTACACCTTC	CASSIGSEGYGYTF
-	TRBV5-5	TRBJ1-1	TRBD1	TGTGCCAGCAGCTGGGGGACAGGGGAAGCTTTCTTT	CASSWGTGEAFF
-	TRBV30	TRBJ1-3	TRBD1	TGTGCCTCGGGTATGACAGGGGCTGGAAACACCATATATTTT	CASGMTGAGNTIYF
-	TRBV14	TRBJ2-1	TRBD2	TGTGCCAGCAGCCAAGAGGGCGGGAGGGTAAATGAGCAGTTCTTC	CASSQEGGRVNEQFF
-	TRBV29-1	TRBJ1-1	TRBD1	TGCAGCGCCGGGACAGGTATGAACACTGAAGCTTTCTTT	CSAGTGMNTEAFF
-	TRBV29-1	TRBJ2-1	TRBD1	TGCAGCGCCGGGACAGTCTACAATGAGCAGTTCTTC	CSAGTVYNEQFF
-	TRBV7-2	TRBJ2-2	-	TGTGCCAGCAGCTTAGACGACAGGCAAACCGGGGAGCTGTTTTTT	CASSLDDRQTGELFF
-	TRBV29-1	TRBJ2-1	-	TGCAGCGCCCGCATGGCGCAGGCTCCCCCCCTCTTC	CSARMAQAPPLF
-	TRBV6-7	TRBJ1-5	TRBD1	TGTGCCAGGGACAGGATTAATCAGCCCCAGCATTTT	CARDRINQPQHF
-	TRBV5-1	TRBJ2-6	-	TGCGCCAGCAGCACAGGGCCCGGGGCCAACGTCCTGACTTTC	CASSTGPGANVLTF
-	TRBV24-1	TRBJ1-2	-	TGTGCCACCAGTGACCCGCGAGTGAGGGGCTACACCTTC	CATSDPRVRGYTF
-	TRBV29-1	TRBJ2-3	TRBD2	TGCAGCGGGGCTAGCGGGAGGGATTTGAGCGATACGCAGTATTTT	CSGASGRDLSDTQYF
-	TRBV10-3	TRBJ1-1	-	TGTGCCATCAGTAAACACGTGAACACTGAAGCTTTCTTT	CAISKHVNTEAFF
-	TRBV9	TRBJ1-1	-	TGTGCCAGCAGCGTAGAATCGAGGACTGAAGCTTTCTTT	CASSVESRTEAFF
-	TRBV6-5	TRBJ1-1	-	TGTGCCAGCAAGAAAAGAGGAACTGAAGCTTTCTTT	CASKKRGTEAFF
-	TRBV3-1/TRBV3-2	TRBJ1-2	-	TGTGCCAGCAGCCGCAGGGGAGATGGCTACACCTTC	CASSRRGDGYTF
-	TRBV6-6	TRBJ2-7	TRBD1	TGTGCCAGCAGTCCCTCTGGACAGGGTAGGGCGTCCTACGAGCAGTACTTC	CASSPSGQGRASYEQYF
-	TRBV28	TRBJ2-7	TRBD1	TGTGCCAGCAGTTTTCCCCCCCACAGGGGAACCTTTTACGAGCAGTACTTC	CASSFPPHRGTFYEQYF
many	TRBV5-1	TRBJ2-7	-	TGCGCCAGCAGCTTAAATCAGGGGTCGACCTACGAGCAGTACTTC	CASSLNQGSTYEQYF
once	TRBV7-9	TRBJ2-1	-	TGTGCCAGCAGCGACAATTCTTGGAATGAGCAGTTCTTC	CASSDNSWNEQFF
-	TRBV7-2	TRBJ2-3	-	TGTGCCAGCAGCTTAGTAGGGGGAGGGAGCACAGATACGCAGTATTTT	CASSLVGGGSTDTQYF
-	TRBV18	TRBJ1-6	TRBD1	TGTGCCAGCTCACCGGACAGGGGGCAGTCACCCCTCCACTTT	CASSPDRGQSPLHF
-	TRBV29-1	TRBJ2-3	TRBD2	TGCAGCGTTGAAGTTGCGGGGGGTGTTACGCAGTATTTT	CSVEVAGGVTQYF
once	TRBV11-2	TRBJ1-6	TRBD1	TGTGCCAGCAGCTTGGCCGGGACAGCGAATTCACCCCTCCACTTT	CASSLAGTANSPLHF
few	TRBV11-3	TRBJ2-3	-	TGTGCCAGCAGCCGACGGAGGGGAGAGGGGGATACGCAGTATTTT	CASSRRRGEGDTQYF
-	TRBV7-8	TRBJ1-1	-	TGTGCCAGCACAAGACTCGATTTGAACACTGAAGCTTTCTTT	CASTRLDLNTEAFF
once	TRBV14	TRBJ1-4	TRBD1	TGTGCCAGCAGCCCTGGACCGTGGACAGGACAAAAACTGTTTTTT	CASSPGPWTGQKLFF
-	TRBV4-2	TRBJ2-2	TRBD2	TGTGCCAGCAGCCGCCCCGGACTAGCGGTGCCCGGGGAGCTGTTTTTT	CASSRPGLAVPGELFF
-	TRBV5-1	TRBJ2-3	-	TGCGCCAGCAGCTTGGAACGCGGCTCTAGCACAGATACGCAGTATTTT	CASSLERGSSTDTQYF
-	TRBV3-1/TRBV3-2	TRBJ1-4	-	TGTGCCAGCAGCCGTACAGCTGTTAATGAAAAACTGTTTTTT	CASSRTAVNEKLFF